This T cell receptor beta chain was documented in a study of T-cell reconstitution after alpha-beta-depleted transplantation in children. Whole-study results and caveats: Surviving recipient T cells and thymic progenitors underlay high day-60 TCRbeta diversity in some patients. At one year after transplant, newly produced T cells mostly accounted for T-cell counts and diversity. It was reported that alpha-beta T cells came from several hundred expanded graft clones (about two months after transplant).

Details on this clonotype: The target antigen is unknown.

This CDR3 has 15 amino acids. Germline V lookup: CDR1 MDHEN, CDR2 SYDVKM. Trimming shortened V by 3 bases and J by 1 base, and 12 bases separated the two germline ends. As it was prepared, the TCRbeta library received unique molecular identifiers. From the PCR reads, TCRdb called clonotypes with MiXCR, one entry per CDR3 protein. The data show approximately 16,000 distinct CDR3 sequences, approximately 5.1% seen once. The source of this sequence is a boy between 10 and 17 years old with acute lymphoblastic leukemia, due to receive a stem cell transplant. The V call is TRBV28, the J call TRBJ1-1; no clear D. This specimen was PBMCs, taken before TCRalphabeta/CD19-depleted stem cell transplant. The CDR3 region has the DNA TGTGCCAGCAGTTTTATCGGATCCAGGAACACTGAAGCTTTCTTT. This encodes CASSFIGSRNTEAFF.